This T cell receptor (beta chain) is drawn from a study of kidney transplant recipient with SARS-CoV-2 infection. TCRdb re-called the reads with MiXCR, one entry per CDR3 protein. The data contain under 250,000 distinct CDR3 sequences, 29% of them singletons. V gave up 3 bases and J gave up 7 bases; unmatched junction bases: 3. The CDR3 runs to 13 residues. Per germline, CDR1 DFQATT and CDR2 SNEGSKA (reference sequence). The chain is built from TRBV20-1 and TRBJ1-2; 12 positions match TRBD1. This TCR came from a male patient aged 25-45 years who had COVID-19 and was a kidney transplant recipient. Certain T cells may be donor cells from the graft. Sequencing was performed on a blood sample, taken at baseline and around day 110 from a kidney transplant recipient. CDR3 sequence: CSASGTGGSGYTF. The CDR3 nucleotides read TGCAGTGCTAGTGGGACAGGGGGCTCTGGCTACACCTTC.